This TCR beta chain was captured by sequencing in a study of human T cells and chemical hapten exposure. The germline gives CDR1 MNHEY, CDR2 SVGEGT. V gave up 4 bases and J gave up 6 bases; unmatched junction bases: 14. There are 16 residues in the CDR3. Study-wide findings and caveats: TCRs at a frequency above 1 in 1000 stayed unchanged with DPC sensitization. The study found expanded TCRs formed significantly more large CDR3 similarity clusters than controls.

Library preparation tagged each individual cDNA molecule with a unique molecular identifier. TCRdb re-called the RACE reads through MiXCR, storing one row per CDR3 protein. Here the sample spans 140,000 or so distinct CDR3 sequences, approximately 12% being singletons. The sample's time point: patch test 2, 6 weeks after DPC sensitization. Treatment here: therapeutic diphenylcyclopropenone sensitization with weekly scalp DPC. RNA extraction used unfractionated whole blood as the source of total RNA. This clonotype showed up just a few times. The antigen is unknown. The sequenced sample was whole blood, obtained in connection with sensitization to the hapten diphenylcyclopropenone (DPC). The rearrangement links TRBV6-2 or TRBV6-3 to TRBJ1-1, with TRBD1 identical over 7 bases. The receptor was derived from a woman aged 45-60 years with alopecia areata. Some clones in this sample may be carry-over from other donors' samples. Here the CDR3 reads CASSFQEGQPVAEAFF. The CDR3 DNA follows: TGTGCCAGCAGTTTCCAGGAGGGACAGCCGGTAGCTGAAGCTTTCTTT.